The rows below give T cell receptor beta chains drawn from one sample of a study of cytomegalovirus exposure and HLA in healthy donors. The table came from immunoSEQ multiplex PCR; TCRdb's copy has only in-frame clones and leaves some out. The data contain 110,000 or so clones, approximately 80% of them singletons. Sequencing was done on a sample of PBMCs. These receptors were taken from a woman aged 18-29 years in good health and CMV-seronegative. The conserved cysteine and the conserved F or W are not part of the CDR3 here.

TRBV19	TRBJ1-3	ASSTGGSGNTIY
TRBV6-1	TRBJ1-5	ASSEGQLNQPQH
TRBV28	TRBJ2-3	ASSLGQTTDTQY
TRBV7-6	TRBJ2-6	ASSLAWEAGANVLT
TRBV5-1	TRBJ1-2	ASSLVEGVGGYT
TRBV5-1	TRBJ1-2	ASSLGAGGRVMDGYT
TRBV5-4	TRBJ1-2	ASSRMGGNYGYT
TRBV5-4	TRBJ1-3	ASSSGTGEGDTIY
TRBV14	TRBJ2-2	ASKDRVAGELF
TRBV30	TRBJ1-6	AWSWGHQDSPLH
TRBV5-4	TRBJ2-2	ASSFFQGNTGELF
TRBV19	TRBJ1-1	ASSPWDRGSPEAF
TRBV10-2	TRBJ1-3	ASRGGGGTGNTIY
TRBV29-1	TRBJ2-7	SVSRSSSYEQY
TRBV25-1	TRBJ2-3	ASSPRSLAGIDTQY
TRBV7-8	TRBJ1-2	ASSPGTGGSYT
TRBV11-3	TRBJ2-2	ASSPGGSFTGELF
TRBV19	TRBJ2-3	ASSMRTGGSTDTQY
TRBV5-6	TRBJ1-2	ASSLGRGHGGYT
TRBV18	TRBJ2-2	ASSTTVSFAGELF
TRBV5-4	TRBJ2-7	ASSQGAGVGYEQY
TRBV30	TRBJ2-3	SGGASTDTQY
TRBV6-1	TRBJ2-6	ASITGGSGANVLT
TRBV14	TRBJ2-3	ASSQRLAGRYTDTQY
TRBV5-6	TRBJ2-3	ASSFLVAADTQY
TRBV27	TRBJ2-5	ASSGLAGVSETQY
TRBV7-9	TRBJ2-1	ASSDSLAPSRSSYNEQF
TRBV4-3	TRBJ1-1	ASSLRTGGTEAF
TRBV19	TRBJ1-4	ASSSHDRGRTEKLF
TRBV30	TRBJ1-2	AWSSGNHGYT
TRBV5-1	TRBJ2-3	ASSTTSSDTQY